A single sample is the source of the 28 T cell receptor beta chains below, sequenced in a study of blood T cells in healthy people across ages. The authors ran a second PCR of 7 to 11 cycles using a sample-barcoded 5' primer and a J-beta primer mix. Via MiXCR, TCRdb re-called the 5' RACE reads, giving one row per CDR3 protein. The sample has about 2 million distinct CDR3 sequences, 49% seen once. The specimen sequenced was blood. Receptor source: a woman between 35 and 50 years old in good health.

CDR3: CASRVLQETQYF. DNA of the CDR3: TGTGCCAGCAGGGTCCTTCAAGAGACCCAGTACTTC. The rearrangement uses TRBV6-6 and TRBJ2-5; no definite D call. This CDR3 is built from 12 residues. Germline CDR1 and CDR2: MNHNY and SVGAGI (reference sequence). With 6 bases removed from V and 2 bases from J, the gap between germline ends came to 7 bases.

V gene TRBV20-1 combines with J gene TRBJ1-5; tentatively, D is TRBD1 (6 bases). This CDR3 has 18 amino acids. The V gene lost 0 bases and the J gene lost 5 bases, with 23 bases spanning the gap. The germline V gene encodes CDR1 DFQATT and CDR2 SNEGSKA (reference sequence). CDR3 sequence: CSARDRKPGHRPYQPQHF. CDR3 DNA sequence: TGCAGTGCTAGAGATAGGAAGCCGGGACACAGACCTTATCAGCCCCAGCATTTT.

With respect to this clonotype: An end of the junction differs from the germline gene, which may be a read error. V gene TRBV7-9 combines with J gene TRBJ2-5; possibly TRBD1 or TRBD2 for D (5 bases each). The V gene's germline CDR1 is SEHNR and CDR2 FQNEAQ (reference sequence). The CDR3 is 18 residues long. The CDR3 sequence: CTSSLDGSYAGTQETQYF. CDR3 nucleotide sequence: TGTACCAGCAGCTTAGACGGAAGCTACGCCGGGACCCAAGAGACCCAGTACTTC.

Only a few counts were recorded for this clonotype. The chain has TRBV5-1 and TRBJ2-3; D is unclear. V lost 0 bases, J lost 0 bases, and 8 bases lay in between. This CDR3 contains 15 residues. Germline V lookup: CDR1 SGHRS, CDR2 YFSETQ. This chain's CDR3 is CASSLESTSTDTQYF. As DNA, the CDR3 is TGCGCCAGCAGCTTGGAAAGCACTAGCACAGATACGCAGTATTTT.

The chain uses TRBV5-1 and TRBJ1-4; D is undetermined. Germline V gene lookup returns CDR1 SGHRS and CDR2 YFSETQ. The ends were cut back, 4 bases at V and 0 bases at J, with 10 bases in the middle. The CDR3 length is 15 residues. Here the CDR3 DNA reads TGCGCCAGCAGCATACAGACGGCAACTAATGAAAAACTGTTTTTT. Its translation is CASSIQTATNEKLFF.

This clonotype showed up just a few times. The V call is TRBV4-3, the J call TRBJ2-3, with 11 bases lining up with TRBD2. Germline V gene data show CDR1 as LGHNA and CDR2 as YSLEER. The trim removed 4 bases at V and 2 bases at J, leaving 5 bases unmatched. The CDR3 spans 16 residues. Here the CDR3 DNA reads TGCGCCAGCAGCCGCGAACTAGCGGGGGTCACAGATACGCAGTATTTT. Its protein product is CASSRELAGVTDTQYF.

The rearrangement uses TRBV24-1 and TRBJ2-3; weak D call: TRBD1 (5 bases). CDR1 is KGHDR, CDR2 SFDVKD, per germline. The CDR3 consists of 17 residues. The V gene lost 4 bases and the J gene lost 5 bases, with 21 bases spanning the gap. CDR3 sequence: CATSDPLQGLPGDTQYF. CDR3 in DNA: TGTGCCACCAGTGACCCCCTTCAGGGCCTCCCCGGAGATACGCAGTATTTT.

Details on this clonotype: One end of the junction fails to match germline, which may point to a read error. CDR3 amino acids: CASKGAGSSNEQFF. For the CDR3, the DNA is TGTGCCAGCAAGGGGGCAGGGTCCTCCAATGAGCAGTTCTTC. The rearrangement links TRBV6-5 to TRBJ2-1, with 7 bases fitting TRBD1. In germline, CDR1 is MNHEY, CDR2 SVGAGI. The CDR3 is 14 residues long.

This clonotype has more than one count but fewer than ten. The V and J genes are TRBV2 and TRBJ2-5; 9 bases align to TRBD1. Germline assignment: CDR1 SNHLY and CDR2 FYNNEI. This CDR3 spans 17 amino acids. Trimming took 4 bases from V and 3 from J; bases not matched to a gene: 12. The DNA for the CDR3 is TGTGCCAGCAGTGCCACCTCGACAGGGGGGTTAGAAGAGACCCAGTACTTC. As protein: CASSATSTGGLEETQYF. The full variable domain, in which reference TRBV2 and TRBJ2-5 provide the parts outside the CDR3, is EPEVTQTPSHQVTQMGQEVILRCVPISNHLYFYWYRQILGQKVEFLVSFYNNEISEKSEIFDDQFSVERPDGSNFTLKIRSTKLEDSAMYFCASSATSTGGLEETQYFGPGTRLLVL.

In its sample, this clonotype was seen a few times. This chain joins TRBV28 and TRBJ2-4; 9 bases line up with TRBD1. This CDR3 region has 15 residues. CDR1 is MDHEN, CDR2 SYDVKM, per germline. V lost 5 bases and J lost 6; bases outside the gene matches: 8. The CDR3, as DNA: TGTGCCAGCAGTACTCGACAGGGGGATCGAAACATTCAGTACTTC. Translated: CASSTRQGDRNIQYF.

This chain uses TRBV7-9 with TRBJ2-1; either TRBD1 or TRBD2 may fit D (5 bases each). CDR3 length: 16 amino acids. Per germline, CDR1 SEHNR and CDR2 FQNEAQ (reference sequence). Trimming left V 2 bases short and J 2 bases short, with 13 bases between. The CDR3 sequence: CASSLMGTATYNEQFF. CDR3 in DNA: TGTGCCAGCAGCTTAATGGGGACGGCTACCTACAATGAGCAGTTCTTC.

This rearrangement joins TRBV13 to TRBJ2-1; TRBD2 aligns across 10 bases. Trimming cost V 8 bases and J 7 bases; bases outside gene matches: 14. CDR1 PRHDT and CDR2 FYEKMQ come from the germline V gene (reference sequence). There are 16 residues in the CDR3. CDR3 in amino acids: CASAFPRTSGLNEQFF. CDR3 sequence (DNA): TGTGCCAGCGCCTTTCCACGGACTAGCGGATTAAATGAGCAGTTCTTC. Full variable domain (remainder filled in from reference TRBV13 and TRBJ2-1): AAGVIQSPRHLIKEKRETATLKCYPIPRHDTVYWYQQGPGQDPQFLISFYEKMQSDKGSIPDRFSAQQFSDYHSELNMSSLELGDSALYFCASAFPRTSGLNEQFFGPGTRLTVL.

The genes are TRBV4-1 and TRBJ2-3; the match to TRBD2 covers 9 bases. This CDR3 has 16 residues. Germline V gene lookup returns CDR1 MGHRA and CDR2 YSYEKL. Trimming removed 3 bases from V and 2 bases from J; junction bases left unmatched: 6. CDR3 bases: TGCGCCAGCAGCCATGGACTAGCGAGCCACACAGATACGCAGTATTTT. Its protein is CASSHGLASHTDTQYF.

This clonotype was detected only once. At one of its ends the junction is not consistent with the germline gene, which may arise from a read error. The chain recombines TRBV7-9 with TRBJ2-5, with 7 bases identical to TRBD1. CDR1 is SEHNR and CDR2 is FQNEAQ in the germline V gene (reference sequence). This CDR3 comprises 12 residues. CDR3 sequence: CASSLAGGKQYF. Written as DNA, the CDR3 is TGTGCCAGCAGTTTAGCAGGGGGTAAGCAGTACTTC. Combining the CDR3 with reference TRBV7-9 and TRBJ2-5 gives the whole variable domain DTGVSQNPRHKITKRGQNVTFRCDPISEHNRLYWYRQTLGQGPEFLTYFQNEAQLEKSRLLSDRFSAERPKGSFSTLEIQRTEQGDSAMYLCASSLAGGKQYFGPGTRLLVL.

V and J are TRBV27 and TRBJ1-6; D uncertain. The CDR3 length is 12 residues. In germline, CDR1 is MNHEY, CDR2 SMNVEV (reference sequence). The germline V and J ends were trimmed by 3 bases and 10 bases, with 7 bases remaining between them. CDR3: CASSFAGSPLHF. The DNA for the CDR3 is TGTGCCAGCAGTTTTGCGGGGTCACCCCTCCACTTT.

As DNA, the CDR3 is TGTGCCAGCAGCTTAGCGAGGCAGGGAAACACTGAAGCTTTCTTT. Residues: CASSLARQGNTEAFF. The V gene is TRBV7-2, the J gene TRBJ1-1; possible D gene TRBD1, 5 bases. Germline-derived CDR1 and CDR2 are SGHTA and FQGNSA. CDR3 length equals 15 residues. The germline V and J ends were trimmed by 0 bases and 2 bases, with 10 bases remaining between them.

The genes are TRBV29-1 and TRBJ2-3; D unclear. The CDR3 extends over 12 amino acids. V shed 2 bases and J shed 6 bases, with 9 bases lying between them. Germline V gene lookup returns CDR1 SQVTM and CDR2 ANQGSEA. The CDR3 reads CSVEIGPDTQYF. The CDR3 DNA reads as TGCAGCGTTGAAATAGGACCTGATACGCAGTATTTT.

This clonotype was observed a few times. The rearrangement uses TRBV10-3 and TRBJ1-6; 9 nucleotides agree with TRBD1. V was clipped by 0 bases and J by 9 bases; unmatched bases: 0. Germline V lookup: CDR1 ENHRY, CDR2 SYGVKD. CDR3 length: 14 residues. CDR3 in amino acids: CAISESQGASPLHF. In nucleotides, the CDR3 is TGTGCCATCAGTGAGTCACAGGGGGCTTCACCCCTCCACTTT.

The table lists this clonotype with a few counts. The chain is built from TRBV6-5 and TRBJ2-7, with 11 bases lining up with TRBD2. CDR1 and CDR2 (germline): MNHEY, SVGAGI. This CDR3 spans 16 amino acids. The V and J ends lost 0 bases and 4 bases, in that order; junction bases with no gene match: 5. This CDR3 is CASSYSSSGGMYEQYF. The CDR3 DNA reads as TGTGCCAGCAGTTACTCTTCTAGCGGGGGGATGTACGAGCAGTACTTC.

The chain combines TRBV20-1 with TRBJ2-7; D might be TRBD1 (6 bases). The DNA end is more similar to TRBJ2-5, so the J call may be wrong. CDR3 length: 14 amino acids. Germline CDR1 and CDR2: DFQATT and SNEGSKA (reference sequence). The CDR3 nucleotides are TGCAGTGCTTTCCCACAGGGTTATCAAGAGACCCAGTACTTC. Its translation is CSAFPQGYQETQYF.

This sequence joins TRBV9 and TRBJ1-2; TRBD1 is a possible D gene (5 bases). CDR1 is SGDLS, CDR2 YYNGEE, per germline. V lost 0 bases, J lost 7 bases, and 13 bases lay in between. CDR3 length: 14 residues. The CDR3: CASSVAGGSGGYTF. In DNA, the CDR3 is TGTGCCAGCAGCGTAGCGGGGGGGTCTGGTGGCTACACCTTC.

The genes are TRBV28 and TRBJ2-4, with a possible D match to TRBD2 (6 bases). The CDR3 consists of 20 residues. The germline V and J ends were trimmed by 3 bases and 0 bases, with 24 bases remaining between them. CDR1 and CDR2 from the germline V gene are MDHEN and SYDVKM. In DNA form, the CDR3 reads TGTGCCAGCAGTTTCCCATCGTCCCGCGGGACTTCACTAGCCAAAAACATTCAGTACTTC. It translates to CASSFPSSRGTSLAKNIQYF.

In its sample, this clonotype was seen a few times. This chain joins TRBV24-1 and TRBJ2-5; maybe TRBD1 (6 bases). Trimming cost V 9 bases and J 4 bases, with 17 bases left between them. This CDR3 contains 14 residues. The V gene's germline CDR1 is KGHDR and CDR2 SFDVKD. The CDR3 nucleotides are TGTGCCACCGGGACACCACCGCACCCAGAGACCCAGTACTTC. The encoded protein is CATGTPPHPETQYF.

The chain carries TRBV15 and TRBJ2-3; 10 nucleotides match TRBD2. Germline CDR1 reads LNHNV; CDR2 reads YYDKDF (reference sequence). Trimming removed 3 bases from V and 5 bases from J; junction bases left unmatched: 8. This CDR3 comprises 16 residues. CDR3 coding DNA: TGTGCCACCAGCAGTGAAATAGCGGGGGGTGAAGATACGCAGTATTTT. Translated: CATSSEIAGGEDTQYF. Looking up the rest from reference TRBV15 and TRBJ2-3 gives the full variable domain: DAMVIQNPRYQVTQFGKPVTLSCSQTLNHNVMYWYQQKSSQAPKLLFHYYDKDFNNEADTPDNFQSRRPNTSFCFLDIRSPGLGDTAMYLCATSSEIAGGEDTQYFGPGTRLTVL.

V usage is TRBV20-1 and J usage is TRBJ2-1, with 12 bases identical to TRBD2. The V gene end was trimmed by 4 bases and the J gene end by 0 bases; junction bases not matched to a gene: 7. The CDR3 is 17 amino acids. CDR1 and CDR2 from the germline V gene are DFQATT and SNEGSKA (reference sequence). The CDR3 spells CSANGLAGRDSYNEQFF. The CDR3 coding sequence is TGCAGTGCTAATGGACTAGCGGGGCGAGACTCCTACAATGAGCAGTTCTTC.

The rearrangement joins TRBV10-3 to TRBJ2-4; no clear D gene. Trimming removed 3 bases at V and 1 base at J, with 10 bases between. From germline, CDR1 is ENHRY and CDR2 SYGVKD. The CDR3 is 15 residues long. CDR3 region: CAISDNTAAKNIQYF. CDR3 bases: TGTGCCATCAGTGATAATACAGCTGCCAAAAACATTCAGTACTTC.

This sequence joins TRBV7-2 and TRBJ2-5; the match to TRBD2 covers 7 bases. The CDR3 consists of 14 residues. Germline V lookup: CDR1 SGHTA, CDR2 FQGNSA. The V and J ends lost 5 bases and 5 bases, in that order; junction bases with no gene match: 8. The CDR3 loop is CASSPQAGMETQYF. For the CDR3, the DNA is TGTGCCAGCAGCCCACAAGCGGGGATGGAGACCCAGTACTTC. Based on the CDR3 plus reference TRBV7-2 and TRBJ2-5, the full variable domain is GAGVSQSPSNKVTEKGKDVELRCDPISGHTALYWYRQSLGQGLEFLIYFQGNSAPDKSGLPSDRFSAERTGGSVSTLTIQRTQQEDSAVYLCASSPQAGMETQYFGPGTRLLVL.

The chain employs TRBV20-1 and TRBJ2-1; 10 bases agree with TRBD1. In germline, CDR1 is DFQATT, CDR2 SNEGSKA (reference sequence). This CDR3 has 14 residues. J lost 4 bases, V lost 4 bases, and 4 bases had no gene match. CDR3 loop: CSAMDRGSYNEQFF. The CDR3 DNA reads as TGCAGTGCTATGGACAGGGGGAGTTACAATGAGCAGTTCTTC.